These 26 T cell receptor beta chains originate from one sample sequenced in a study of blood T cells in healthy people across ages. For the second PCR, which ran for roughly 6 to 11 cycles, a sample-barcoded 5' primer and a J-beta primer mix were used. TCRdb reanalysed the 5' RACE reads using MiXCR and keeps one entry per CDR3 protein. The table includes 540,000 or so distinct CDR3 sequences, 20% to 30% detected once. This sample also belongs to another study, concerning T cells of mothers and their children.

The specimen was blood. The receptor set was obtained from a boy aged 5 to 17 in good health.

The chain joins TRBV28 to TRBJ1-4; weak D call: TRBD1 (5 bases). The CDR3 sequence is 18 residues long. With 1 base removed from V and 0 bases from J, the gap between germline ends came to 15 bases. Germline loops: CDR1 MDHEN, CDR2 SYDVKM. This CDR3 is CASSLYLMTVATNEKLFF. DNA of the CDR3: TGTGCCAGCAGTTTATATCTCATGACAGTTGCAACTAATGAAAAACTGTTTTTT.

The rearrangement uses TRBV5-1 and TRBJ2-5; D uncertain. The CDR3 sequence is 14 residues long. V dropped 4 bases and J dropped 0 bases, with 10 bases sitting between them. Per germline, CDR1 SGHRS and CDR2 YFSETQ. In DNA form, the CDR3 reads TGCGCCAGCAGCCTTTCCGCGTACCAAGAGACCCAGTACTTC. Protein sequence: CASSLSAYQETQYF.

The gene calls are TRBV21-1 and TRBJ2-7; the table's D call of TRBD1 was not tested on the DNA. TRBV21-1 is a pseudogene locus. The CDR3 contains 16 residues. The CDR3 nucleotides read TGTGCCAGTAGCAAAGGAGGGGGGCCCTATCTACGGCAGCAGTACTTC. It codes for CASSKGGGPYLRQQYF.

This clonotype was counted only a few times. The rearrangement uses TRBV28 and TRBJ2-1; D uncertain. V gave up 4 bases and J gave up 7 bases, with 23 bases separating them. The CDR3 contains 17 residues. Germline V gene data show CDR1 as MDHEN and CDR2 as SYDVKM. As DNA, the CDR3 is TGTGCCAGCAGTTCCCCCCTTGGGAACCCGATCGGGAATGAGCAGTTCTTC. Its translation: CASSSPLGNPIGNEQFF.

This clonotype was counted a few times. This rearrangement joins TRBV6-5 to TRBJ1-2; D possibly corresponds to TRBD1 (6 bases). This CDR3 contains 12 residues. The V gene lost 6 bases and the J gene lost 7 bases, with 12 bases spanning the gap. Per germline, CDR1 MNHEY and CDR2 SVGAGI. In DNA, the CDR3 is TGTGCCAGCAGCACAGGGAGGAGTGGCTACACCTTC. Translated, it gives CASSTGRSGYTF.

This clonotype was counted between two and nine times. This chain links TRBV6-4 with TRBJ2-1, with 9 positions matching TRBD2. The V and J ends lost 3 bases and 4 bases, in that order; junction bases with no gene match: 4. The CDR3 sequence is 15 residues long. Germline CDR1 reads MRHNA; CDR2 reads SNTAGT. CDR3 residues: CASSEGAGGYNEQFF. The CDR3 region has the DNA TGTGCCAGCAGTGAGGGAGCGGGGGGATACAATGAGCAGTTCTTC.

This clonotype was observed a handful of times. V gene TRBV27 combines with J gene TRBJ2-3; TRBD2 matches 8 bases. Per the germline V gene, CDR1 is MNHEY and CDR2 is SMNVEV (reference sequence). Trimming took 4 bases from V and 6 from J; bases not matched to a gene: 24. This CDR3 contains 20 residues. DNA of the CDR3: TGTGCCAGCAGTTCAAAAAGCGGTATCCGATCCCTAGCGGGTAGGGATACGCAGTATTTT. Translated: CASSSKSGIRSLAGRDTQYF.

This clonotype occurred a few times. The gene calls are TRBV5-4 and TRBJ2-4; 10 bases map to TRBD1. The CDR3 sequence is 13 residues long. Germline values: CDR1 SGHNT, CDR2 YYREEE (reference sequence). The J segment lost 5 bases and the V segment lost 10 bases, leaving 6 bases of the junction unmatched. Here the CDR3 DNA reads TGTGCCGGTCACGGGACAGGGGAAAACATTCAGTACTTC. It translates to CAGHGTGENIQYF.

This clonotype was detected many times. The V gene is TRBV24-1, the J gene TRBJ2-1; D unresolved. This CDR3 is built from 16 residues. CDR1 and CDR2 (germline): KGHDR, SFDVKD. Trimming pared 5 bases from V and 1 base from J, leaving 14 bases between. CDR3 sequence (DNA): TGTGCCACCAGTGCCTTGGGCCGGGCATCCTACAATGAGCAGTTCTTC. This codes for CATSALGRASYNEQFF.

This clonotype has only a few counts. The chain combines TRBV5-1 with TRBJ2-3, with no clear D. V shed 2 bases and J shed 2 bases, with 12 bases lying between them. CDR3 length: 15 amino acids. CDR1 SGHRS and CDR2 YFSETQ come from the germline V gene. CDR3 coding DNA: TGCGCCAGCAGCTTAGCTGGCATAAACACAGATACGCAGTATTTT. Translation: CASSLAGINTDTQYF.

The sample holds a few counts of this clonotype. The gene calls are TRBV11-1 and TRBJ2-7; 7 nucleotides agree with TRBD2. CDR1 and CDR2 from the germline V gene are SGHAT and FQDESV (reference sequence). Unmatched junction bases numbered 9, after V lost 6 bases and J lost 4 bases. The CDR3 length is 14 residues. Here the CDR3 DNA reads TGTGCCAGCAGATCCCCAGGCGGGAGATACGAGCAGTACTTC. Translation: CASRSPGGRYEQYF.

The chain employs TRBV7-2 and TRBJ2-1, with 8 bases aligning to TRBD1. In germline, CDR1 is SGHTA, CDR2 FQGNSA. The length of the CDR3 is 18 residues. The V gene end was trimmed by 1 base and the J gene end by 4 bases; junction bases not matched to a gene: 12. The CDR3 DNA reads TGTGCCAGCAGCTTAGAGGGGCTCGGGACAGGACTTTACAATGAGCAGTTCTTC. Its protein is CASSLEGLGTGLYNEQFF. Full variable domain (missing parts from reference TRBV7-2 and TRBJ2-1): GAGVSQSPSNKVTEKGKDVELRCDPISGHTALYWYRQSLGQGLEFLIYFQGNSAPDKSGLPSDRFSAERTGGSVSTLTIQRTQQEDSAVYLCASSLEGLGTGLYNEQFFGPGTRLTVL.

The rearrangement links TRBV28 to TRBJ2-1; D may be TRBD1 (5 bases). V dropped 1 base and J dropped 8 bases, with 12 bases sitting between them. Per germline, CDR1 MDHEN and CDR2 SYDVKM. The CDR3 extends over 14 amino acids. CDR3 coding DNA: TGTGCCAGCAGTTTATATCTACAGGTCGATGAGCAGTTCTTC. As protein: CASSLYLQVDEQFF.

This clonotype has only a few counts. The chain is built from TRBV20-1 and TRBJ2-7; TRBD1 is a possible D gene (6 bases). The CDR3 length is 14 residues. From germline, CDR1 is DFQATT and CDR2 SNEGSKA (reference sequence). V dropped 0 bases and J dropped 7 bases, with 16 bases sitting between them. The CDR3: CSARDLGRGTEQYF. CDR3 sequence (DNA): TGCAGTGCTAGAGATCTGGGCAGGGGTACGGAGCAGTACTTC.

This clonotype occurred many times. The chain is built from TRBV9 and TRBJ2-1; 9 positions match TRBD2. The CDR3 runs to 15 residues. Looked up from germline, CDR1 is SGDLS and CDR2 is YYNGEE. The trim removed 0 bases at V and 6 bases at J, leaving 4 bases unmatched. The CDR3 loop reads CASSVEGGRANEQFF. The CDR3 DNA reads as TGTGCCAGCAGCGTAGAGGGCGGGAGGGCCAATGAGCAGTTCTTC. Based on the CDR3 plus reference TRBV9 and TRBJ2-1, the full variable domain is DSGVTQTPKHLITATGQRVTLRCSPRSGDLSVYWYQQSLDQGLQFLIQYYNGEERAKGNILERFSAQQFPDLHSELNLSSLELGDSALYFCASSVEGGRANEQFFGPGTRLTVL.

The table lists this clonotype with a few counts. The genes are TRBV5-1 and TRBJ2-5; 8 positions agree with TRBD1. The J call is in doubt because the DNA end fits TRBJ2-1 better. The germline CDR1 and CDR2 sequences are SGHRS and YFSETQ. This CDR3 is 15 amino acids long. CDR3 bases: TGCGCCAGCAGGAGAGAGACAGGGGATTACAATGAGCAGTTCTTC. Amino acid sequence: CASRRETGDYNEQFF.

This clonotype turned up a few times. The CDR3 here is CSARPWAVYEQYF. Here the CDR3 DNA reads TGCAGTGCTAGGCCTTGGGCAGTCTACGAGCAGTACTTC. V is TRBV20-1 and J is TRBJ2-7, with unresolved D. Germline V lookup: CDR1 DFQATT, CDR2 SNEGSKA (reference sequence). The ends were cut back, 3 bases at V and 3 bases at J, with 12 bases in the middle. The CDR3 contains 13 residues.

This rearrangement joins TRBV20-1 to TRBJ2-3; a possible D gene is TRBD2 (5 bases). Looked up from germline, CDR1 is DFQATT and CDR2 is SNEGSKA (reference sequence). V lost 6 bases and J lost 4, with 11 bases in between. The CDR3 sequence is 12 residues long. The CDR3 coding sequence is TGCAGTGCCTCAGAGGAGGCAGATACGCAGTATTTT. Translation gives CSASEEADTQYF.

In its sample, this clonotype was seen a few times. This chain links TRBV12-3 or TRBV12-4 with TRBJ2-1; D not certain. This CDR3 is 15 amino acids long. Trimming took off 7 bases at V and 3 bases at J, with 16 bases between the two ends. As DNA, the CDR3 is TGTGCCAGCACCCTGGGATTTGCCGTCTACAATGAGCAGTTCTTC. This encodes CASTLGFAVYNEQFF.

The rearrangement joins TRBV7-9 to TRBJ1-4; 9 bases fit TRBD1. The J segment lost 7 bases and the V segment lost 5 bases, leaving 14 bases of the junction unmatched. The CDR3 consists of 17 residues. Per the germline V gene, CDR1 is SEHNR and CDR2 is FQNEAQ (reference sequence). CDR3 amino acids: CASSIYGTGIRAEKLFF. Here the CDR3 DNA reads TGTGCCAGCAGCATCTACGGGACAGGGATTCGGGCTGAAAAACTGTTTTTT. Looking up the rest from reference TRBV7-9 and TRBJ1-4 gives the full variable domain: DTGVSQNPRHKITKRGQNVTFRCDPISEHNRLYWYRQTLGQGPEFLTYFQNEAQLEKSRLLSDRFSAERPKGSFSTLEIQRTEQGDSAMYLCASSIYGTGIRAEKLFFGSGTQLSVL.

CDR3 sequence: CASSQGGVNQPQHF. The DNA of the CDR3 is TGCGCCAGCAGCCAAGGTGGGGTCAATCAGCCCCAGCATTTT. The V and J genes are TRBV4-1 and TRBJ1-5, with D unresolved. Trimming pared 1 base from V and 3 bases from J, leaving 7 bases between. Germline loops: CDR1 MGHRA, CDR2 YSYEKL. This CDR3 contains 14 residues.

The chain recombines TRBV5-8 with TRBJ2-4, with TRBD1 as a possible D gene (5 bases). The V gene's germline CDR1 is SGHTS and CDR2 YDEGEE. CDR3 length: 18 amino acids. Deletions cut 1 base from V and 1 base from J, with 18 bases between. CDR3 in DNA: TGTGCCAGCAGCTTGCGGCAGGGTCGTGTTGGGGCCAAAAACATTCAGTACTTC. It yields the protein CASSLRQGRVGAKNIQYF.

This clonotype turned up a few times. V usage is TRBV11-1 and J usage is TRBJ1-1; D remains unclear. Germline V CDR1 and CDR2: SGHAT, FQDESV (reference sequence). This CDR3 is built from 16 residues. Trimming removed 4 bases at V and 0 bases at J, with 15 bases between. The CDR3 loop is CASSSPREELNTEAFF. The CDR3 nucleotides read TGTGCCAGCAGCTCTCCACGGGAGGAATTGAACACTGAAGCTTTCTTT. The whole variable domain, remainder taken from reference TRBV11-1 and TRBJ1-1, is EAEVAQSPRYKITEKSQAVAFWCDPISGHATLYWYRQILGQGPELLVQFQDESVVDDSQLPKDRFSAERLKGVDSTLKIQPAELGDSAMYLCASSSPREELNTEAFFGQGTRLTVV.

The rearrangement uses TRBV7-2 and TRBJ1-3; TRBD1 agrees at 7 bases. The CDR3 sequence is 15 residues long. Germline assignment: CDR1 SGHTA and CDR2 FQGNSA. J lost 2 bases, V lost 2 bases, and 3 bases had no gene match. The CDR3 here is CASSLRQGPGNTIYF. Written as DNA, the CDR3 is TGTGCCAGCAGCTTACGACAGGGCCCTGGAAACACCATATATTTT.

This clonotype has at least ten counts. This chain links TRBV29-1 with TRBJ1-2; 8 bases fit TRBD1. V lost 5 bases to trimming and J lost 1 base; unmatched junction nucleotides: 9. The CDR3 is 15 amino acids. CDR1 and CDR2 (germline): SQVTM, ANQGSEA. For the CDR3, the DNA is TGCAGCGTTCGGACAGGGCGCCATGGTAACTATGGCTACACCTTC. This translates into CSVRTGRHGNYGYTF.

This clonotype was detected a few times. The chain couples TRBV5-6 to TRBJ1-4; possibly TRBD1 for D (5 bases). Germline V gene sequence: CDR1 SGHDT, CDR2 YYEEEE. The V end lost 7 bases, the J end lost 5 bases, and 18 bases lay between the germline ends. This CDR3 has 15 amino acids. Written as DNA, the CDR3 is TGTGCCAGCTCGCTCCTGTCCAGGGCAAATGAAAAACTGTTTTTT. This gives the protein CASSLLSRANEKLFF. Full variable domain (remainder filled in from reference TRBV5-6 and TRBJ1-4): DAGVTQSPTHLIKTRGQQVTLRCSPKSGHDTVSWYQQALGQGPQFIFQYYEEEERQRGNFPDRFSGHQFPNYSSELNVNALLLGDSALYLCASSLLSRANEKLFFGSGTQLSVL.